This TCR beta chain stems from a study of post-analysis software for immune sequencing data. On the study more broadly: The study covered relapsing-remitting, secondary progressive and progressive-relapsing courses of multiple sclerosis. Whole-study results and caveats: TRBV5-6, TRBV5-1 and TRBV20-1 were among several TRBV segments more frequent in patients than controls. Samples prepared in the same batch strongly co-clustered by F measure. Diversity measured as normalized Chao1 was significantly lower in multiple sclerosis patients than in controls.

Libraries were made from TCR beta cDNA, and they carried unique molecular identifiers. The yield from approximately 1 to 10 million T cells was approximately 500,000 cDNA molecules in total. TCRdb re-called the PCR reads through MiXCR, storing one row per CDR3 protein. The repertoire holds 380,000 or so distinct CDR3 sequences, with roughly 38% as singletons. The CDR3 has 17 residues. V lost 3 bases and J 0 bases, leaving 13 bases between the germline ends. The germline CDR1 and CDR2 sequences are SGHKS and YYEKEE (reference sequence). In regard to this clonotype: The antigen is unknown.

The chain uses TRBV5-5 and TRBJ1-6; D gene ambiguous. The specimen sequenced was blood. The receptor was isolated from a girl between 10 and 17 years old with multiple sclerosis. CDR3 in amino acids: CASSSRGTSSYNSPLHF. CDR3 DNA: TGTGCCAGCAGCTCGCGAGGCACCAGCTCCTATAATTCACCCCTCCACTTT.